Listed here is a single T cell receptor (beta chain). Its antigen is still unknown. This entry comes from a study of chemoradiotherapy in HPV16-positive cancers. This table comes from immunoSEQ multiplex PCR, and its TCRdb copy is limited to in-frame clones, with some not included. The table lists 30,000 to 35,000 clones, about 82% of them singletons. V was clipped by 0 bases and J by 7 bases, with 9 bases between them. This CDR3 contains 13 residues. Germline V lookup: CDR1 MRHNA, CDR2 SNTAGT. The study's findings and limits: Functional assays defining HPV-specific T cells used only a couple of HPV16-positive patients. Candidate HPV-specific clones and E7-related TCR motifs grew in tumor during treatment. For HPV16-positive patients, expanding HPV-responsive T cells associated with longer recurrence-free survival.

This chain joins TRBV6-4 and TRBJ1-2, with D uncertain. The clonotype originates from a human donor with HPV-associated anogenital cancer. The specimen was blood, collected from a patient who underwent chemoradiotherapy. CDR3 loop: CASSDSIYGGYTF. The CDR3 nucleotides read TGTGCCAGCAGTGACTCGATTTACGGTGGCTACACCTTC.